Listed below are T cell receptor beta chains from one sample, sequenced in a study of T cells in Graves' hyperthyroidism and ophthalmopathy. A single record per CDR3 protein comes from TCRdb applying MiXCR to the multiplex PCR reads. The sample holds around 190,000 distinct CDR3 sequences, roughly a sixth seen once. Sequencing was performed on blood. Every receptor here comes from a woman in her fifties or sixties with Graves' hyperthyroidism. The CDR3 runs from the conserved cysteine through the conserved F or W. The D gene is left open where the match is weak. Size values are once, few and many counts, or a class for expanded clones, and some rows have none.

CASSGGGQGTEAFF	TGTGCCAGCAGTGGCGGGGGGCAGGGTACTGAAGCTTTCTTT	TRBV28	TRBJ1-1	NA	many
CASRPGLAGDEQFF	TGTGCCAGCAGACCGGGACTAGCGGGAGATGAGCAGTTCTTC	TRBV6-1	TRBJ2-1	TRBD2	many
CASSSGTGSSYEQYF	TGTGCCAGTAGTAGCGGGACAGGGTCTTCCTACGAGCAGTACTTC	TRBV19	TRBJ2-7	TRBD1	NA
CASSPTGTSGEETQYF	TGTGCCAGCAGCCCAACCGGGACTAGCGGAGAAGAGACCCAGTACTTC	TRBV5-4	TRBJ2-5	TRBD2	NA
CASKTASSYEQYF	TGTGCCAGTAAGACAGCGAGCTCCTACGAGCAGTACTTC	TRBV6-1	TRBJ2-7	NA	many
CASSGARLSNQPQHF	TGTGCCAGCAGTGGTGCTAGACTGAGCAATCAGCCCCAGCATTTT	TRBV25-1	TRBJ1-5	NA	NA
CSVPESKDLSSYNEQFF	TGCAGCGTCCCAGAGAGCAAGGACCTTAGCTCCTACAATGAGCAGTTCTTC	TRBV29-1	TRBJ2-1	NA	many
CASSLDRNNEQFF	TGTGCCAGCAGCTTAGACAGGAATAATGAGCAGTTCTTC	TRBV11-2	TRBJ2-1	NA	NA
CASSFQGRLQPQHF	TGTGCCAGCAGTTTTCAAGGCAGACTTCAGCCCCAGCATTTT	TRBV28	TRBJ1-5	NA	many
CASSERLTDTQYF	TGCGCCAGCAGTGAAAGACTCACAGATACGCAGTATTTT	TRBV10-1	TRBJ2-3	NA	NA
CSASQGIMGRSYEQYF	TGCAGTGCTAGTCAGGGTATCATGGGAAGATCCTACGAGCAGTACTTC	TRBV20-1	TRBJ2-7	NA	many
CSARAGTSGRSDTQYF	TGCAGTGCTAGGGCTGGGACTAGCGGGAGATCAGATACGCAGTATTTT	TRBV20-1	TRBJ2-3	TRBD2	many
CASSSGLAGVSASTDTQYF	TGCGCCAGCAGCTCGGGACTAGCGGGAGTTTCCGCTAGCACAGATACGCAGTATTTT	TRBV5-1	TRBJ2-3	TRBD2	many
CSARDSRGTEAFF	TGCAGTGCTAGAGATAGTCGGGGCACTGAAGCTTTCTTT	TRBV20-1	TRBJ1-1	NA	NA
CASSQARDGTHYGYTF	TGTGCCAGCAGCCAAGCGCGAGACGGCACCCACTATGGCTACACCTTC	TRBV3-1	TRBJ1-2	NA	many
CASSLSWGWGTEAFF	TGTGCCAGCAGTTTATCGTGGGGGTGGGGCACTGAAGCTTTCTTT	TRBV27	TRBJ1-1	NA	many
CASSFPTPAQETQYF	TGTGCCAGCAGCTTCCCTACCCCAGCTCAGGAGACCCAGTACTTC	TRBV27	TRBJ2-5	NA	NA
CASSLAIRGKNPTDTQYF	TGCGCCAGCAGCTTGGCCATTAGGGGGAAGAACCCCACAGATACGCAGTATTTT	TRBV5-1	TRBJ2-3	NA	NA
CASSYSRSESTDTQYF	TGTGCCAGCAGTTACTCACGGTCCGAGAGCACAGATACGCAGTATTTT	TRBV6-5	TRBJ2-3	NA	many
CSARDSGYHSYNEQFF	TGCAGTGCTAGAGATTCCGGCTATCACTCCTACAATGAGCAGTTCTTC	TRBV20-1	TRBJ2-1	NA	NA
CASAAANGYEQYF	TGTGCCAGCGCCGCGGCCAACGGTTACGAGCAGTACTTC	TRBV9	TRBJ2-7	NA	NA
CSVSGLAGETQYF	TGCAGCGTCTCAGGACTAGCGGGAGAGACCCAGTACTTC	TRBV29-1	TRBJ2-5	TRBD2	many
CASSQAGVAETQYF	TGTGCCAGCAGCCAAGCGGGAGTCGCAGAGACCCAGTACTTC	TRBV14	TRBJ2-5	NA	few